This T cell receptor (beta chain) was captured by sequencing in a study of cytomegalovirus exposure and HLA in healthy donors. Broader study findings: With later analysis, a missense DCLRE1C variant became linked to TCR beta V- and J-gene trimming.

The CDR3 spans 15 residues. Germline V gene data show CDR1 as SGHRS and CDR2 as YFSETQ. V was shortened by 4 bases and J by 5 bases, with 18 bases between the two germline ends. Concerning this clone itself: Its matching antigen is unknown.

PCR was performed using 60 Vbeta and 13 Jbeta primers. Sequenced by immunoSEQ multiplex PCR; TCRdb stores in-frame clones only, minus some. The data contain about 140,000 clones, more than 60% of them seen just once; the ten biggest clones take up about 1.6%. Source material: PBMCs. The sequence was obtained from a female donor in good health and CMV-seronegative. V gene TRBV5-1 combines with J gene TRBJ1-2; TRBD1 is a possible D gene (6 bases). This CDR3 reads CASSRTQQGGYGYTF. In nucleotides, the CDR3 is TGCGCCAGCAGCCGAACACAACAGGGAGGGTATGGCTACACCTTC.